The present T cell receptor beta chain was sequenced within a study of glioma-infiltrating T cells. The study, taken as a whole, reports: Above-expected tissue-blood divergence occurred in all gliomas, most in low-grade ones.

Amplification of TCR alpha and beta CDR3 regions from RNA used iRepertoire nested multiplex PCR. MiXCR, run by TCRdb on the multiplex PCR reads, gives a single entry per CDR3 protein. The data hold 150,000 to 200,000 distinct CDR3 sequences, with about 31% observed a single time. On this clonotype: What it binds is not known.

CDR1 and CDR2 from the germline V gene are MNHNS and SASEGT. V was clipped by 5 bases and J by 4 bases, with 11 bases between them. There are 13 residues in the CDR3. The TCR was taken from a human donor with low-grade glioma or glioblastoma, undergoing nonglioma brain surgery, or in good health (not recorded which). The genes are TRBV6-1 and TRBJ2-5; D ambiguous. Sequenced sample: glioma tissue, nonneoplastic brain tissue, or PBMCs (not recorded which). This CDR3 reads CASSLVARETQYF. CDR3 nucleotides: TGTGCCAGCAGTTTAGTTGCCAGAGAGACCCAGTACTTC.